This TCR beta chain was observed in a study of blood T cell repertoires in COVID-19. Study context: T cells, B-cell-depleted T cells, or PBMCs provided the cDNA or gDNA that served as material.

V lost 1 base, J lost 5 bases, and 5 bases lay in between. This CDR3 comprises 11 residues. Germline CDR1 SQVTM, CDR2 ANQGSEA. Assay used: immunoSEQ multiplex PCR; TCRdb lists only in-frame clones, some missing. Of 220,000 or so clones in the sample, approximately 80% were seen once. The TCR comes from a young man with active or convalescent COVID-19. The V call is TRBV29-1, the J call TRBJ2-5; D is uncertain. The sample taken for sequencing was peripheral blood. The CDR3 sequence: CSVEAVETQYF. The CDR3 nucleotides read TGCAGCGTTGAAGCGGTGGAGACCCAGTACTTC.